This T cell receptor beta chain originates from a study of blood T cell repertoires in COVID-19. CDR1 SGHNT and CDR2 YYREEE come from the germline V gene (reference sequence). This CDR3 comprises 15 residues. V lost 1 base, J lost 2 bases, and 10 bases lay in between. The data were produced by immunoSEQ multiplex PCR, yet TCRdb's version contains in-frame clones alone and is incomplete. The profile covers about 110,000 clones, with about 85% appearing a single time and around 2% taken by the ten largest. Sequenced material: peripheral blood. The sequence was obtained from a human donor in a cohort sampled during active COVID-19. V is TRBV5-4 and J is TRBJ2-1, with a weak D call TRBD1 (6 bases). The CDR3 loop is CASSLSGQPYNEQFF. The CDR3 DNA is TGTGCCAGCAGCTTGTCCGGACAGCCCTACAATGAGCAGTTCTTC. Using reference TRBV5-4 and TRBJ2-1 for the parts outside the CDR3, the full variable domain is ETGVTQSPTHLIKTRGQQVTLRCSSQSGHNTVSWYQQALGQGPQFIFQYYREEENGRGNFPPRFSGLQFPNYSSELNVNALELDDSALYLCASSLSGQPYNEQFFGPGTRLTVL.